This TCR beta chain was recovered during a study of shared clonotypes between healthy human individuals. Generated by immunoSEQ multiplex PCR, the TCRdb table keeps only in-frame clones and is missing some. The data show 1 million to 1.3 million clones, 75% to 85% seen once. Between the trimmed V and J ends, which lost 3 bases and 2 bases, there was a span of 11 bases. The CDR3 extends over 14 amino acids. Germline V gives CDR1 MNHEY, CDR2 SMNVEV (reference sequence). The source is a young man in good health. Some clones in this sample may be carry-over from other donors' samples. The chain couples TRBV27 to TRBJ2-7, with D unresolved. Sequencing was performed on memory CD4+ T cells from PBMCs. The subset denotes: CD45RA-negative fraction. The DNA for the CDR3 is TGTGCCAGCAGTTTTTGGGCGCAACCCTACGAGCAGTACTTC. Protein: CASSFWAQPYEQYF.